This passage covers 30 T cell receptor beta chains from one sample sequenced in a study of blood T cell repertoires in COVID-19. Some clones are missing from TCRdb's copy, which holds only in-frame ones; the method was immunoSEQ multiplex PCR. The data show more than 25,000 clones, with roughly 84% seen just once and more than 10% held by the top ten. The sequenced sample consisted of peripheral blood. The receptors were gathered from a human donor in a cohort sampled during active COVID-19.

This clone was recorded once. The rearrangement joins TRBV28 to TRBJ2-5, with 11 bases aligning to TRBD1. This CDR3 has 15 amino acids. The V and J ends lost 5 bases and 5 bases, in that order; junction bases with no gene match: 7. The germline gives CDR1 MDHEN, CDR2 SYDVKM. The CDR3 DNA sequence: TGTGCCAGCAGTAGAGGGACAGGGGGTTGGGAGACCCAGTACTTC. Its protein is CASSRGTGGWETQYF.

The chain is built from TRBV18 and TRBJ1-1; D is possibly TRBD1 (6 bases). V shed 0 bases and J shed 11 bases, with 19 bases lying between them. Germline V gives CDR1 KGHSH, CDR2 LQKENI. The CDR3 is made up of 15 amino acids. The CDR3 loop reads CASSPPSQGPTWAFF. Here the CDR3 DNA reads TGTGCCAGCTCACCACCATCACAGGGCCCCACGTGGGCTTTCTTT.

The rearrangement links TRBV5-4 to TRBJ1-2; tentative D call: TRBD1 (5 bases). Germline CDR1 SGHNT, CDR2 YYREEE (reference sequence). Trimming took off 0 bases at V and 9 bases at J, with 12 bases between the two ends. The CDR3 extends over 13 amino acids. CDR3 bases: TGTGCCAGCAGCTTGGCGGTGGGGGGGAGCTACACCTTC. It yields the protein CASSLAVGGSYTF.

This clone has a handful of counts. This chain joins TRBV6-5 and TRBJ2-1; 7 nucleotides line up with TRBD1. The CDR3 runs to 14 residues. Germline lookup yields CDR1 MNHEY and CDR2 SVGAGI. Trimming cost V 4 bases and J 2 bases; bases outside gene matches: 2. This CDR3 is CASSWTGPYNEQFF. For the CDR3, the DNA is TGTGCCAGCAGTTGGACAGGTCCCTACAATGAGCAGTTCTTC.

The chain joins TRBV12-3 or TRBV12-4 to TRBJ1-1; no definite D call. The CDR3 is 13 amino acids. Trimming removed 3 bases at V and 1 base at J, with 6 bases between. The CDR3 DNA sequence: TGTGCCAGCAGTTTCTCCTGGAACACTGAAGCTTTCTTT. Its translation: CASSFSWNTEAFF.

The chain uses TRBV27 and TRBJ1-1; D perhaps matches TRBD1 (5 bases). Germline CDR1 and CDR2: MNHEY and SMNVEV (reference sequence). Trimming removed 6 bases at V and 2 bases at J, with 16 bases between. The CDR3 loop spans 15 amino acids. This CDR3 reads CASSRRLGGNTEAFF. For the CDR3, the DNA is TGTGCCAGCAGCCGGCGCCTGGGGGGAAACACTGAAGCTTTCTTT.

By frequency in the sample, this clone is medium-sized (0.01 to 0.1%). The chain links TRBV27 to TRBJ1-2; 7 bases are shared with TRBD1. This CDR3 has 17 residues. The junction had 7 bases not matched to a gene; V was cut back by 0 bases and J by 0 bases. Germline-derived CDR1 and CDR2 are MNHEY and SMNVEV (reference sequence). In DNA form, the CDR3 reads TGTGCCAGCAGTTTATCGAAGGGACAGCGCGCTAACTATGGCTACACCTTC. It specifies CASSLSKGQRANYGYTF.

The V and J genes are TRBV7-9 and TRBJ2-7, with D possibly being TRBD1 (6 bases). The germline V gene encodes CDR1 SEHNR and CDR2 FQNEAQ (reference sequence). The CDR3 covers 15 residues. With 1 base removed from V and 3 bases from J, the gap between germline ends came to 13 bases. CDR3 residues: CASSLDKGDHYEQYF. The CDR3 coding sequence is TGTGCCAGCAGCTTAGATAAGGGGGACCACTACGAGCAGTACTTC.

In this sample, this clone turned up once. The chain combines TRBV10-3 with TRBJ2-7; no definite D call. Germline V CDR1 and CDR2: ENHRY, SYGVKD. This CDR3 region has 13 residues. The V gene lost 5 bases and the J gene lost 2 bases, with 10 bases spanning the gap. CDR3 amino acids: CAISMAGAYEQYF. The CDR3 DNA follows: TGTGCCATCAGTATGGCAGGCGCCTACGAGCAGTACTTC.

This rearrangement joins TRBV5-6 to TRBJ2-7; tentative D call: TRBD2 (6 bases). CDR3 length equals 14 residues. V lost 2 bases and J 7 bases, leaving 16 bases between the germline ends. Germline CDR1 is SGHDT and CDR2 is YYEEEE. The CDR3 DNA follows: TGTGCCAGCAGCTTTTGGGTAGCCGGAGGGGAGCAGTACTTC. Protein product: CASSFWVAGGEQYF.

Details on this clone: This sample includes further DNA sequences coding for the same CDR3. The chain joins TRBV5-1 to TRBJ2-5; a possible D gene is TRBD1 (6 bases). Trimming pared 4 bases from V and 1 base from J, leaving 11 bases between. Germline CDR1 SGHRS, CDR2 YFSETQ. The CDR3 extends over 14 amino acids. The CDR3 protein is CASSPGTSQETQYF. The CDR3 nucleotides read TGCGCCAGCAGCCCCGGGACATCCCAAGAGACCCAGTACTTC.

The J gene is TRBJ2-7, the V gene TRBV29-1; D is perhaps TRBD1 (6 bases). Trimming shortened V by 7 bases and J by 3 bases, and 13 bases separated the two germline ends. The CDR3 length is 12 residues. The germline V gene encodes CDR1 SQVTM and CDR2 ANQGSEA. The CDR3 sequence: CSAQGQHYEQYF. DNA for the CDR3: TGCAGCGCTCAGGGACAACACTACGAGCAGTACTTC.

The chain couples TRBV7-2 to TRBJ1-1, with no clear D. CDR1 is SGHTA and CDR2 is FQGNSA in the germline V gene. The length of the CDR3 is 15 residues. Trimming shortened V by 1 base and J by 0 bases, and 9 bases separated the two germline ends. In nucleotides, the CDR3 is TGTGCCAGCAGCTTAGAAGGCCGGGTGAACACTGAAGCTTTCTTT. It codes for CASSLEGRVNTEAFF.

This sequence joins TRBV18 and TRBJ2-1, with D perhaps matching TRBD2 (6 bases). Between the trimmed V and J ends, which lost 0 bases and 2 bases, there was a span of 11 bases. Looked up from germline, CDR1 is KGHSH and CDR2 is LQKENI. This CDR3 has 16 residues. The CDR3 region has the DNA TGTGCCAGCTCACCACCTAGCGGAACTACCTACAATGAGCAGTTCTTC. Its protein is CASSPPSGTTYNEQFF.

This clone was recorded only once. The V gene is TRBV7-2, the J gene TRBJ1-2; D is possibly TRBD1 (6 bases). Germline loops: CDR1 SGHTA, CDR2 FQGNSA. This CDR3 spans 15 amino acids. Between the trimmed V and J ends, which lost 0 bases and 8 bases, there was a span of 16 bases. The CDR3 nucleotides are TGTGCCAGCAGCTTAGCTGGACAGCGAACGGGGGGCTACACCTTC. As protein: CASSLAGQRTGGYTF.

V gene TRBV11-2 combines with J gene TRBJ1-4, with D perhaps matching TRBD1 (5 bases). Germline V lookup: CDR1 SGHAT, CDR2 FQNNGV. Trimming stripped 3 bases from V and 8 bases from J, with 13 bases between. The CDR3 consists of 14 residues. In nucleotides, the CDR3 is TGTGCCAGCAGCTTCATCGTGGGGGGGGAAAAACTGTTTTTT. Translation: CASSFIVGGEKLFF. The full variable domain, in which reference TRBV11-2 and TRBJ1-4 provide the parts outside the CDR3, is EAGVAQSPRYKIIEKRQSVAFWCNPISGHATLYWYQQILGQGPKLLIQFQNNGVVDDSQLPKDRFSAERLKGVDSTLKIQPAKLEDSAVYLCASSFIVGGEKLFFGSGTQLSVL.

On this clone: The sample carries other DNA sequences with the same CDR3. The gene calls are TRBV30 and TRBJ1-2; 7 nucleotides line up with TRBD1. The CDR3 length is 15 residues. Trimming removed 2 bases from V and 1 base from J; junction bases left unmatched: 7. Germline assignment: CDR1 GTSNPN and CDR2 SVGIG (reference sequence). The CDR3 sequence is CAWSRPTGRNYGYTF. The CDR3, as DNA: TGTGCCTGGAGTCGACCGACAGGGCGTAACTATGGCTACACCTTC.

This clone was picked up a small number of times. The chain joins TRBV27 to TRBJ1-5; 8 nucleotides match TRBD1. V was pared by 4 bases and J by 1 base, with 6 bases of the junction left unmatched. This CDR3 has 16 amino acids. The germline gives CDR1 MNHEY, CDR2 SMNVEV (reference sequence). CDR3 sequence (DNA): TGTGCCAGCAGTTCTCTTACAGGGGGAAGCAATCAGCCCCAGCATTTT. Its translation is CASSSLTGGSNQPQHF.

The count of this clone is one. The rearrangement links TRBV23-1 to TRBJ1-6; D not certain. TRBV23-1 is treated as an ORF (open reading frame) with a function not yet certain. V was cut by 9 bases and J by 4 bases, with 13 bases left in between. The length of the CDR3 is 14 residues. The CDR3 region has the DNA TGCGCCAGAGTGGCGGGGAGATATAATTCACCCCTCCACTTT. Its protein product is CARVAGRYNSPLHF.

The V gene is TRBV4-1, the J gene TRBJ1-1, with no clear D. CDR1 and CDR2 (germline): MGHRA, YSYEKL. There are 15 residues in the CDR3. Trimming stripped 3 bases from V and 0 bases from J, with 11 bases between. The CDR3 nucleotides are TGCGCCAGCAGCCATGAAGCGGCCATGAACACTGAAGCTTTCTTT. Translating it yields CASSHEAAMNTEAFF.

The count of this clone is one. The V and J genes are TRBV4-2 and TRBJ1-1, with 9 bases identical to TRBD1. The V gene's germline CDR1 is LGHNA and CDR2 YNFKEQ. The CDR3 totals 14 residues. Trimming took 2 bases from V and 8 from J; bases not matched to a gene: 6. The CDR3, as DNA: TGTGCCAGCAGCCAACCTGGGACAGGGCCCGAAGCTTTCTTT. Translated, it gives CASSQPGTGPEAFF.

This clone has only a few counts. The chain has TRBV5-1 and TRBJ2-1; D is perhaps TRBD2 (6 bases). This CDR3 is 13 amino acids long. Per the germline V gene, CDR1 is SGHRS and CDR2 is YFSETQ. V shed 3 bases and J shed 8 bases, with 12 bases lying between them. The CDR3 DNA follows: TGCGCCAGCAGCTCTATGTGGGGGGATGAGCAGTTCTTC. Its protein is CASSSMWGDEQFF.

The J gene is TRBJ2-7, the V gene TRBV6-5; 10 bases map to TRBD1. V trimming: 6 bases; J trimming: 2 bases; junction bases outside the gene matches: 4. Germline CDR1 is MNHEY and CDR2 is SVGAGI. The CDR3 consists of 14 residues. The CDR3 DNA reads TGTGCCAGCAGATTCGGACAGGGGGCCTACGAGCAGTACTTC. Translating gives CASRFGQGAYEQYF.

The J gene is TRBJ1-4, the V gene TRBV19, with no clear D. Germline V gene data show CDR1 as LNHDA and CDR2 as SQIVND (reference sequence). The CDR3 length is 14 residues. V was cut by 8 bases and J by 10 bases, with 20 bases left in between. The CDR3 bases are TGTGCCAGTCGGCGGGGTATTGGATCTGGAAAACTGTTTTTT. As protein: CASRRGIGSGKLFF.

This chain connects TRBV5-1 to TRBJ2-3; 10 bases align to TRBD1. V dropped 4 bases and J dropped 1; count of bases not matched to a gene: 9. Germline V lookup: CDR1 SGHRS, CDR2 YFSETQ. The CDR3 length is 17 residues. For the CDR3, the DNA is TGCGCCAGCAGCCAAGCCGGGACAGGGGTCGGCACAGATACGCAGTATTTT. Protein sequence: CASSQAGTGVGTDTQYF.

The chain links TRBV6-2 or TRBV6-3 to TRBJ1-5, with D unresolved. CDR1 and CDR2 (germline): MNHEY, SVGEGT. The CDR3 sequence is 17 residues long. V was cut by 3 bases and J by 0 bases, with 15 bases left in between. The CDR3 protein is CASSYDPRAGSNQPQHF. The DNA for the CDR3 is TGTGCCAGCAGTTATGACCCTCGGGCGGGTAGCAATCAGCCCCAGCATTTT.

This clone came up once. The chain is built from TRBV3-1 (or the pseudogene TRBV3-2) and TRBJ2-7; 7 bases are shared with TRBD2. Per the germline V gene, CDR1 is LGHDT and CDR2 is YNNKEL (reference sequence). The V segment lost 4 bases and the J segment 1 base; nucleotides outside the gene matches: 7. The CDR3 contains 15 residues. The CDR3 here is CASSLWGGKSYEQYF. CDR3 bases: TGTGCCAGCAGCCTGTGGGGGGGGAAATCCTACGAGCAGTACTTC.

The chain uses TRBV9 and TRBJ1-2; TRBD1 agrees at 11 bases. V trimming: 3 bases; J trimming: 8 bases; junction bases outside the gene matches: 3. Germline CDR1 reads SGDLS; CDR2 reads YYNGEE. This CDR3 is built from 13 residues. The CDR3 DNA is TGTGCCAGCAGCGGGGACAGGGGGTACGGCTACACCTTC. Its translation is CASSGDRGYGYTF.

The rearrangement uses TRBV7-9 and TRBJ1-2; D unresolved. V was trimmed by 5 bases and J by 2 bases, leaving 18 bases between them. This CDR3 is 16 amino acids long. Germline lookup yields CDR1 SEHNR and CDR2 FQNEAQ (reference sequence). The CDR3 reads CASSLGSPIRNYGYTF. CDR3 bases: TGTGCCAGCAGCCTCGGGTCCCCAATTAGAAACTATGGCTACACCTTC.

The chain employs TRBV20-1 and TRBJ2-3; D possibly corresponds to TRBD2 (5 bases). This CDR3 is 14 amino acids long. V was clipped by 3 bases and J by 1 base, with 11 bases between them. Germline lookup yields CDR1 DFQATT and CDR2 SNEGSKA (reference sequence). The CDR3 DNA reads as TGCAGTGCTAGTGGAGGAGGTGGCACAGATACGCAGTATTTT. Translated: CSASGGGGTDTQYF.